These 16 T cell receptor beta chains originate from one sample sequenced in a study of cytomegalovirus exposure and HLA in healthy donors. PCR involved 60 Vbeta and 13 Jbeta primers. Data came from immunoSEQ multiplex PCR; TCRdb stores just in-frame clones and leaves some out. Among 90,000 to 120,000 clones listed, over 75% were seen once. What was sequenced was PBMCs. The receptor set was obtained from a woman younger than 35 in good health and CMV-seropositive.

This clone has only a few counts. V gene TRBV5-1 combines with J gene TRBJ1-6; D may be TRBD1 (5 bases). The V end was cut by 0 bases, the J end by 9 bases, with 10 bases between. Germline V gives CDR1 SGHRS, CDR2 YFSETQ. This CDR3 is built from 14 residues. Here the CDR3 DNA reads TGCGCCAGCAGCTTGGAGGGGCTGGGTTCACCCCTCCACTTT. Residues: CASSLEGLGSPLHF. Together with reference TRBV5-1 and TRBJ1-6, the CDR3 gives the full variable domain: KAGVTQTPRYLIKTRGQQVTLSCSPISGHRSVSWYQQTPGQGLQFLFEYFSETQRNKGNFPGRFSGRQFSNSRSEMNVSTLELGDSALYLCASSLEGLGSPLHFGNGTRLTVT.

V and J are TRBV19 and TRBJ2-5; 11 bases are a match to TRBD2. The CDR3 has 17 residues. Per the germline V gene, CDR1 is LNHDA and CDR2 is SQIVND (reference sequence). J was trimmed by 5 bases and V by 5 bases; bases with no gene match: 13. The CDR3 protein is CASSSRLAGSSGETQYF. CDR3 DNA sequence: TGTGCCAGTAGTTCGCGACTAGCGGGATCGTCTGGGGAGACCCAGTACTTC.

J is TRBJ2-1 and V is TRBV30; 7 nucleotides agree with TRBD1. The CDR3 covers 14 residues. V shed 0 bases and J 9 bases; nucleotides not matched to a gene: 8. CDR1 GTSNPN and CDR2 SVGIG come from the germline V gene (reference sequence). CDR3 protein: CAWSVLTGRSEQFF. The CDR3 nucleotides are TGTGCCTGGAGTGTCCTGACAGGGCGGAGTGAGCAGTTCTTC.

This rearrangement joins TRBV5-6 to TRBJ1-6; D not resolved. V gave up 9 bases and J gave up 7 bases, with 11 bases separating them. CDR3 length equals 12 residues. Looked up from germline, CDR1 is SGHDT and CDR2 is YYEEEE. The CDR3 coding sequence is TGTGCCACCACAAGGAGCAATTCACCCCTCCACTTT. Translation gives CATTRSNSPLHF.

The CDR3 loop reads CASSPPSGVYNEQFF. In DNA form, the CDR3 reads TGTGCCAGCAGTCCTCCGAGCGGAGTCTACAATGAGCAGTTCTTC. The chain has TRBV27 and TRBJ2-1; possibly TRBD2 for D (5 bases). Trimming cost V 5 bases and J 3 bases, with 14 bases left between them. Germline V gene lookup returns CDR1 MNHEY and CDR2 SMNVEV (reference sequence). CDR3 size: 15 residues.

The chain links TRBV18 to TRBJ1-1, with a tentative D call TRBD1 (6 bases). Looked up from germline, CDR1 is KGHSH and CDR2 is LQKENI. V was trimmed by 4 bases and J by 0 bases, leaving 15 bases between them. This CDR3 has 16 residues. The CDR3: CASSRGQLFMNTEAFF. DNA of the CDR3: TGTGCCAGCTCACGAGGACAGCTATTCATGAACACTGAAGCTTTCTTT.

This chain links TRBV6-1 with TRBJ1-2; the D is unclear. Germline loops: CDR1 MNHNS, CDR2 SASEGT. Trimming took off 0 bases at V and 3 bases at J, with 5 bases between the two ends. The CDR3 runs 13 residues. CDR3 protein: CASSEATDYGYTF. The DNA of the CDR3 is TGTGCCAGCAGTGAAGCAACGGACTATGGCTACACCTTC.

The DNA for the CDR3 is TGTGCCACCGACGGACAGAGCTCTGGAAACACCATATATTTT. This encodes CATDGQSSGNTIYF. The genes are TRBV28 and TRBJ1-3, with D possibly being TRBD1 (6 bases). The germline V gene encodes CDR1 MDHEN and CDR2 SYDVKM. This CDR3 is 14 amino acids long. V gave up 10 bases and J gave up 0 bases, with 13 bases separating them.

The chain links TRBV6-1 to TRBJ1-1, with a weak D call TRBD1 (5 bases). CDR3 length: 13 residues. Germline assignment: CDR1 MNHNS and CDR2 SASEGT. The V and J ends lost 5 bases and 7 bases respectively, with 14 bases between them. Here the CDR3 DNA reads TGTGCCAGCAGTCGGCAGGGTAAGGGTGAAGCTTTCTTT. It translates to CASSRQGKGEAFF.

This clone was observed a few times. This chain links TRBV11-2 with TRBJ2-1; TRBD2 might be the D (6 bases). The CDR3 sequence is 17 residues long. Per the germline V gene, CDR1 is SGHAT and CDR2 is FQNNGV. V was trimmed by 6 bases and J by 0 bases, leaving 18 bases between them. The CDR3 loop reads CASRTYGGKGSYNEQFF. The DNA of the CDR3 is TGTGCCAGCAGAACCTATGGCGGGAAGGGCTCCTACAATGAGCAGTTCTTC.

The rearrangement links TRBV30 to TRBJ1-2; no clear D. Germline V lookup: CDR1 GTSNPN, CDR2 SVGIG (reference sequence). V was shortened by 3 bases and J by 4 bases, with 9 bases between the two germline ends. The CDR3 extends over 12 amino acids. Here the CDR3 DNA reads TGTGCCTGGAGCCGGGATATCTATGGCTACACCTTC. It encodes CAWSRDIYGYTF.

This clone has a single count. The CDR3 here is CASSVGLAGYEQFF. The CDR3 DNA follows: TGTGCCAGCAGCGTAGGTCTAGCGGGCTATGAGCAGTTCTTC. This chain connects TRBV9 to TRBJ2-1; 8 bases line up with TRBD2. Germline CDR1 and CDR2: SGDLS and YYNGEE. This CDR3 region has 14 residues. V gave up 0 bases and J gave up 8 bases; unmatched junction bases: 4.

The chain carries TRBV6-4 and TRBJ1-1, with 7 bases matching TRBD1. This CDR3 spans 13 amino acids. The germline V gene encodes CDR1 MRHNA and CDR2 SNTAGT. Trimming cost V 6 bases and J 0 bases; bases outside gene matches: 1. CDR3 region: CASSQGVNTEAFF. The CDR3 DNA follows: TGTGCCAGCAGCCAGGGGGTGAACACTGAAGCTTTCTTT.

This clone was counted a few times. This chain joins TRBV7-8 and TRBJ2-5, with 7 nucleotides matching TRBD2. Trimming took 1 base from V and 4 from J; bases not matched to a gene: 15. Germline-derived CDR1 and CDR2 are SGHVS and FQNEAQ. The length of the CDR3 is 18 residues. As DNA, the CDR3 is TGTGCCAGCAGCTTAGACGTAAGAGGGAGGGCCCATTCAGAGACCCAGTACTTC. As protein: CASSLDVRGRAHSETQYF. Variable domain in full (rest from reference TRBV7-8 and TRBJ2-5): GAGVSQSPRYKVAKRGQDVALRCDPISGHVSLFWYQQALGQGPEFLTYFQNEAQLDKSGLPSDRFFAERPEGSVSTLKIQRTQQEDSAVYLCASSLDVRGRAHSETQYFGPGTRLLVL.

A few counts support this clone. This rearrangement joins TRBV6-5 to TRBJ1-5; D remains ambiguous. The CDR3 covers 16 residues. V was pared by 2 bases and J by 0 bases, with 11 bases between. Per germline, CDR1 MNHEY and CDR2 SVGAGI. CDR3 coding DNA: TGTGCCAGCAGTTACGGAGGGAGATATAGCAATCAGCCCCAGCATTTT. As protein: CASSYGGRYSNQPQHF.

The chain joins TRBV10-3 to TRBJ2-3, with D perhaps TRBD1 (6 bases). From germline, CDR1 is ENHRY and CDR2 SYGVKD. V was pared by 6 bases and J by 3 bases, with 13 bases between. CDR3 size: 14 residues. In nucleotides, the CDR3 is TGTGCCATCAGGCCCAGGGGAATTACAGATACGCAGTATTTT. Amino acid sequence: CAIRPRGITDTQYF.